This entry features one TCR beta chain sequence. This specimen comes from a study of shared clonotypes between healthy human individuals. Each sample came from a Caucasian adult donor living in Nashville, Tennessee. Trimming cost V 4 bases and J 5 bases, with 14 bases left between them. Germline CDR1 reads SGHNT; CDR2 reads YYREEE (reference sequence). This CDR3 is built from 14 residues. Profiled with immunoSEQ multiplex PCR; TCRdb holds only in-frame clones, not every one. The data show around 940,000 clones, about 80% seen once. The sample was memory CD4+ T cells sorted from blood. Specified subset: CD45RA-negative fraction. This TCR derives from a man aged 18 to 35 in good health. The chain recombines TRBV5-4 with TRBJ2-3; possibly TRBD1 for D (6 bases). For the CDR3, the DNA is TGTGCCAGCAGCCCGGGCAGGGGAAAAGATACGCAGTATTTT. Its translation is CASSPGRGKDTQYF. Based on the CDR3 plus reference TRBV5-4 and TRBJ2-3, the full variable domain is ETGVTQSPTHLIKTRGQQVTLRCSSQSGHNTVSWYQQALGQGPQFIFQYYREEENGRGNFPPRFSGLQFPNYSSELNVNALELDDSALYLCASSPGRGKDTQYFGPGTRLTVL.